This T cell receptor beta chain stems from a study of T cells in Graves' hyperthyroidism and ophthalmopathy. The study excluded patients with uncontrolled infection, other autoimmune disease, pregnancy or lactation. There were TCR beta CDR3 regions amplified from RNA transcripts. Initially, a first-round RT-PCR of the TCR CDR3 employed the HTBI primer set. TCRdb itself ran the multiplex PCR reads through MiXCR, one entry per CDR3 protein. The sample has around 620,000 distinct CDR3 sequences, about a sixth seen once. Only a few counts were recorded for this clonotype. V lost 5 bases and J 5 bases, leaving 16 bases between the germline ends. CDR1 LGHNT and CDR2 FRNRAP come from the germline V gene. This CDR3 contains 15 residues.

The rearrangement uses TRBV12-5 and TRBJ2-1; perhaps TRBD2 as D (5 bases). The sequence was obtained from a woman in her twenties or thirties with Graves' hyperthyroidism. Sample: blood. The CDR3 is CASGPPWLADNEQFF. The CDR3 nucleotides are TGTGCTAGTGGTCCGCCGTGGCTAGCCGACAATGAGCAGTTCTTC.